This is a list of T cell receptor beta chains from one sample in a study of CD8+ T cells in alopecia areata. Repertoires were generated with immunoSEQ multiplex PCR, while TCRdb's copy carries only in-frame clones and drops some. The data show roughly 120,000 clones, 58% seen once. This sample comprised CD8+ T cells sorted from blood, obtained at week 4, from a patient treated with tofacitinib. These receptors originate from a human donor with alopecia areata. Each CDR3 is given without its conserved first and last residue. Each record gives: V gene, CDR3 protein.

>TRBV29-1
SVERQNYHGQY
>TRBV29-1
SVFIRGQQNTEAF
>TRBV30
AWSWENTGELF
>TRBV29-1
SVEGGRDYEQY
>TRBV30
AWTRTGSDGYT
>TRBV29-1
SVDYNEQF
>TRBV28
ASSLQTSQETQY
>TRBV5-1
ASSLDSAMTLIGNEQF
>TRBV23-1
ASSQSVGRSYEQY
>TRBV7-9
ASSPTDRAKLF
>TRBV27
ASSFSGAASGANVLT
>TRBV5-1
ASSLDRVYSPLH
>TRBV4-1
ASSHRTGINYGYT
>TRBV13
ASSLAAGTTEAF
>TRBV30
AWSNNSPLH
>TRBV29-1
SVVGVPGEQY
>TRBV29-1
SVGGQGRYEQY
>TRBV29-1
SVLREGTEAF
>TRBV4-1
ASSQERGFDGYT
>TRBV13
ASSFQETQY
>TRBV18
ASSPLWGYT
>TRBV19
ASSPSGGLNSPLH
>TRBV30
AWVMGGPKYNVLT
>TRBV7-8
ASSSPSSQGGPYEQY
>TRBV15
ATTPNPSLGGGDTQY
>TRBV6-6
ASRVSMVGKNIQY
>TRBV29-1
SVAWQGVYEQY
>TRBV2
AHQNTLNTGELF
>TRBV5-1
ASSLAGQDNEQF
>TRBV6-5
ASRIGSSYEQY
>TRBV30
AWSGGINEQY
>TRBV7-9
ASSWTRIETQY
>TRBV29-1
SGGSRASYEQY
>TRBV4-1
ASSPGQGSYGYT
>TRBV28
ASSFGGGQPQH
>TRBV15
ATSSGTVSGYT
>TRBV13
ASSLRSGNAYEQY
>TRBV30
AWIRSSLWGYT
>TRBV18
ASSPNDQPQH
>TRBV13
ASSLKVELDSPLH
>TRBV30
AWSVQGGQGSGRYEQY
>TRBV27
ASSSGTDNSPLH
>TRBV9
ASRATSGGAADTQY
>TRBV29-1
SAAGETEAF
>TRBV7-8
ASSLAGSGGNTEAF
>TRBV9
ASSGSEETQY
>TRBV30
AWTEGRSYEQY
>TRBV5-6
ASSHAREQY
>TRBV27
ASSPEGLGTYEQY
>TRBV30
AWSPDGRAWRDTEAF
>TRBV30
AWSVRGAWYEQY
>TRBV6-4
ASSTGQDSIYEQY